Listed here are 8 T cell receptor beta chains from one sample, sequenced in a study of blood T cells in healthy people across ages. It was with a sample-barcoded 5' primer and a J-beta primer mix that a second PCR of about 6 to 12 cycles was run. Using its own MiXCR run on the 5' RACE reads, TCRdb lists one record per CDR3 protein. Found here are roughly 1.4 million distinct CDR3 sequences, roughly 59% of them singletons; the top ten hold about 6.7%. Sequenced input: blood. These receptors came from a young man in good health.

This clonotype was observed once. The CDR3 spells CASSLAWGGDEQYF. DNA for the CDR3: TGTGCCAGCAGCTTAGCGTGGGGGGGAGACGAGCAGTACTTC. V gene TRBV7-9 combines with J gene TRBJ2-5; the match to TRBD2 covers 7 bases. The end of the DNA fits TRBJ2-7 better, so the J call may be wrong. From germline, CDR1 is SEHNR and CDR2 FQNEAQ (reference sequence). This CDR3 comprises 14 residues.

The rearrangement uses TRBV7-9 and TRBJ2-1; 7 bases match TRBD2. V shed 5 bases and J 6 bases; nucleotides not matched to a gene: 10. Germline assignment: CDR1 SEHNR and CDR2 FQNEAQ (reference sequence). The CDR3 totals 15 residues. This CDR3 is CASSPGPRGGNEQFF. DNA of the CDR3: TGTGCCAGCAGCCCGGGACCGCGCGGGGGCAATGAGCAGTTCTTC.

CDR3 residues: CASSLRHSGAYEQYF. The CDR3 region has the DNA TGTGCCAGCAGCTTACGGCACAGCGGGGCTTACGAGCAGTACTTC. The chain couples TRBV11-1 to TRBJ2-7, with 7 bases matching TRBD2. Germline loops: CDR1 SGHAT, CDR2 FQDESV (reference sequence). CDR3 length: 15 residues. Germline trimming cut 2 bases from V and 4 bases from J; bases unmatched to any gene: 8.

The genes are TRBV5-6 and TRBJ2-5; D is possibly TRBD2 (5 bases). CDR3 length equals 15 residues. CDR1 is SGHDT and CDR2 is YYEEEE in the germline V gene. V dropped 0 bases and J dropped 2 bases, with 11 bases sitting between them. The CDR3 DNA reads as TGTGCCAGCAGCTTGGGGCACGGGATACAAGAGACCCAGTACTTC. It is translated as CASSLGHGIQETQYF.

V is TRBV7-6 and J is TRBJ2-1; no clear D. Trimming removed 1 base at V and 0 bases at J, with 10 bases between. The CDR3 runs to 16 residues. Germline V CDR1 and CDR2: SGHVS, FNYEAQ. CDR3 bases: TGTGCCAGCAGCTTAGGTAGTAGAAGCTCCTACAATGAGCAGTTCTTC. Translating gives CASSLGSRSSYNEQFF.

J is TRBJ2-4 and V is TRBV7-2, with D unclear. Trimming took 3 bases from V and 3 from J, leaving 12 bases between them. The CDR3 has 15 amino acids. Germline V lookup: CDR1 SGHTA, CDR2 FQGNSA. The CDR3 coding sequence is TGTGCCAGCAGCTTTACTGCCGGTCTCAAAAACATTCAGTACTTC. Translating it yields CASSFTAGLKNIQYF.

CDR3 in DNA: TGTGCCAGCAGCTTAGATTCCGGTTTCGCCTATGGCTACACCTTC. As protein: CASSLDSGFAYGYTF. This rearrangement joins TRBV7-9 to TRBJ1-2; D gene ambiguous. Trimming left V 1 base short and J 4 bases short, with 13 bases between. Germline-derived CDR1 and CDR2 are SEHNR and FQNEAQ (reference sequence). The CDR3 covers 15 residues.

This clonotype was counted a few times. For the CDR3, the DNA is TGTGCCAGCAGTCCGGTAGCGGGAGGACACTTCGGTGAGCAGTTCTTC. This translates into CASSPVAGGHFGEQFF. The V gene is TRBV25-1, the J gene TRBJ2-1; 10 bases match TRBD2. The CDR3 sequence is 16 residues long. J gave up 9 bases and V 5 bases, and 13 bases lay outside the gene matches. Germline V CDR1 and CDR2: MGHDK, SYGVNS.